This TCR beta chain was found in a study of blood T cell repertoires in COVID-19. Study summary: T cells, B-cell-depleted T cells, or PBMCs supplied cDNA or gDNA.

Original processing methods: Researchers report that nucleated cell counts were estimated from reference gene primer amplification. The protocol was immunoSEQ multiplex PCR, while the TCRdb copy is restricted to in-frame clones and leaves out a portion. V, J and clone size are those of that table, while D and trimming were read from the DNA. The sample yields over 120,000 clones, 85% to 90% seen once. Donors in Cohort 3 who had recovered were those with two negative PCRs, healthcare professional clearance, or resolution of their symptoms. The germline gives CDR1 LNHDA, CDR2 SQIVND (reference sequence). This CDR3 is built from 13 residues. V was cut by 3 bases and J by 5 bases, with 8 bases left in between.

V usage is TRBV19 and J usage is TRBJ2-1; no reliable D call. The specimen sequenced was PBMCs or T cells enriched from blood (not recorded which). The receptor was derived from a man aged 55-75 years who had recovered from COVID-19. This chain's CDR3 is CASSMAVNNEQFF. In DNA, the CDR3 is TGTGCCAGTAGTATGGCGGTTAACAATGAGCAGTTCTTC.